Following are 30 T cell receptor beta chains from one sample sequenced in a study of a mutant IDH1 vaccine in newly diagnosed glioma listed by TCRdb under 2021. Library method: the immunoSEQ multiplex PCR assay. TCRdb obtained this table from immuneACCESS and retained in-frame rearrangements with V and J assigned. These tables miss some clones; where compared with another copy, unresolved V genes account for less than half of the shortfall, and the remainder is unexplained. The sample table records approximately 50,000 clones; more than 70% of these occur just once. About 5% of the sample is taken by the ten largest. The sample's time point label, in plain terms: week 5, during vaccination. A 20-mer mutant IDH1 peptide at 300 micrograms in Montanide made up each vaccine dose, which was injected subcutaneously together with topical imiquimod. These receptors have no identified antigens. Sequenced here: PBMCs, sampled from a glioma patient whose treatment included an IDH1 peptide vaccine. These receptor sequences come from a man aged 45 to 65 with glioma.

V is TRBV7-3 and J is TRBJ1-1, with D perhaps matching TRBD1 (6 bases). Trimming shortened V by 0 bases and J by 5 bases, and 7 bases separated the two germline ends. Per the germline V gene, CDR1 is SGHTA and CDR2 is FQGTGA. This CDR3 has 13 residues. CDR3: CASSLTGGTEAFF. CDR3 nucleotide sequence: TGTGCCAGCAGCTTAACAGGGGGGACTGAAGCTTTCTTT.

The chain employs TRBV9 and TRBJ2-1; the match to TRBD1 covers 8 bases. Trimming cost V 2 bases and J 2 bases; bases outside gene matches: 9. Per the germline V gene, CDR1 is SGDLS and CDR2 is YYNGEE. The CDR3 extends over 17 amino acids. Here the CDR3 reads CASSVALGQGAYNEQFF. The CDR3 bases are TGTGCCAGCAGCGTCGCTCTCGGACAGGGAGCCTACAATGAGCAGTTCTTC.

The genes are TRBV5-1 and TRBJ2-6, with 10 bases lining up with TRBD1. Losses at the gene ends were 2 bases for V and 0 bases for J; bases not matched to a gene: 8. This CDR3 has 19 residues. Per germline, CDR1 SGHRS and CDR2 YFSETQ. CDR3 loop: CASSLDPWTGGSGANVLTF. The CDR3 DNA reads TGCGCCAGCAGCTTAGACCCTTGGACAGGGGGCTCTGGGGCCAACGTCCTGACTTTC.

This rearrangement joins TRBV5-1 to TRBJ1-3; D is ambiguous. CDR3 length: 16 amino acids. Per germline, CDR1 SGHRS and CDR2 YFSETQ. Trimming stripped 5 bases from V and 2 bases from J, with 17 bases between. The CDR3 here is CASRPGSLEAGNTIYF. The CDR3 DNA reads as TGCGCCAGCAGACCCGGTAGTCTGGAGGCTGGAAACACCATATATTTT. Together with reference TRBV5-1 and TRBJ1-3, the CDR3 gives the full variable domain: KAGVTQTPRYLIKTRGQQVTLSCSPISGHRSVSWYQQTPGQGLQFLFEYFSETQRNKGNFPGRFSGRQFSNSRSEMNVSTLELGDSALYLCASRPGSLEAGNTIYFGEGSWLTVV.

This clone came up a few times. The V gene is TRBV21-1, the J gene TRBJ2-7. TRBV21-1 is deemed a pseudogene. This CDR3 comprises 17 residues. The CDR3 protein is CASSPNLPGRHSYEQYF. The CDR3 nucleotides are TGTGCCAGCAGCCCCAACTTACCGGGACGGCACTCCTACGAGCAGTACTTC.

J is TRBJ2-7 and V is TRBV27, with 9 bases aligning to TRBD1. The J segment lost 1 base and the V segment lost 1 base, leaving 2 bases of the junction unmatched. Looked up from germline, CDR1 is MNHEY and CDR2 is SMNVEV (reference sequence). The CDR3 is 15 residues long. The CDR3 bases are TGTGCCAGCAGTTTATACGGACAGGGGTCCTACGAGCAGTACTTC. It specifies CASSLYGQGSYEQYF.

The gene calls are TRBV6-5 and TRBJ1-6; D gene uncertain. CDR1 MNHEY and CDR2 SVGAGI come from the germline V gene. The CDR3 is 15 amino acids. V lost 10 bases to trimming and J lost 6 bases, with 19 bases between them. This CDR3 is CATKWEGSINSPLHF. The CDR3 nucleotides are TGTGCCACCAAGTGGGAGGGTTCCATTAATTCACCCCTCCACTTT.

The chain carries TRBV2 and TRBJ2-2, with no clear D. Per the germline V gene, CDR1 is SNHLY and CDR2 is FYNNEI. V was trimmed by 7 bases and J by 2 bases, leaving 11 bases between them. The length of the CDR3 is 14 residues. CDR3 bases: TGTGCCAGCAAACCAAGCGCCAACACCGGGGAGCTGTTTTTT. Translated, it gives CASKPSANTGELFF.

The chain joins TRBV6-4 to TRBJ2-3; tentatively, D is TRBD1 (6 bases). This CDR3 has 15 amino acids. V was cut by 4 bases and J by 0 bases, with 11 bases left in between. Germline loops: CDR1 MRHNA, CDR2 SNTAGT. The CDR3 DNA is TGTGCCAGCAGTGCGACAGGAGCTAGCACAGATACGCAGTATTTT. Translated: CASSATGASTDTQYF.

The chain couples TRBV19 to TRBJ2-1; D may match TRBD1 or TRBD2 (5 bases each). This CDR3 comprises 15 residues. Between the trimmed V and J ends, which lost 6 bases and 0 bases, there was a span of 12 bases. Germline CDR1 is LNHDA and CDR2 is SQIVND (reference sequence). The CDR3 protein is CASSSGLSSYNEQFF. CDR3 DNA: TGTGCCAGTAGCTCGGGGCTGAGCTCCTACAATGAGCAGTTCTTC.

This clone showed up just a few times. J is TRBJ1-4 and V is TRBV10-3, with D uncertain. The CDR3 is 12 residues long. Trimming removed 2 bases from V and 12 bases from J, with 10 bases in between. Germline values: CDR1 ENHRY, CDR2 SYGVKD. This chain's CDR3 is CAISEKTDELFF. The CDR3 region has the DNA TGTGCCATCAGTGAGAAAACGGACGAACTGTTTTTT.

CDR3 in amino acids: CASVAGVNTEAFF. CDR3 in DNA: TGTGCCAGCGTTGCAGGAGTGAACACTGAAGCTTTCTTT. This chain links TRBV7-9 with TRBJ1-1, with D unclear. CDR1 and CDR2 (germline): SEHNR, FQNEAQ (reference sequence). The V end was cut by 8 bases, the J end by 0 bases, with 10 bases between. The CDR3 has 13 amino acids. Together with reference TRBV7-9 and TRBJ1-1, the CDR3 gives the full variable domain: DTGVSQNPRHKITKRGQNVTFRCDPISEHNRLYWYRQTLGQGPEFLTYFQNEAQLEKSRLLSDRFSAERPKGSFSTLEIQRTEQGDSAMYLCASVAGVNTEAFFGQGTRLTVV.

This chain links TRBV18 with TRBJ2-1, with a tentative D call TRBD2 (5 bases). Trimming removed 3 bases at V and 10 bases at J, with 16 bases between. The CDR3 spans 14 residues. CDR1 is KGHSH and CDR2 is LQKENI in the germline V gene. The CDR3 DNA follows: TGTGCCAGCTCACCCCTTCAGGACTCTCCGGAGCAGTTCTTC. It encodes CASSPLQDSPEQFF.

This chain links TRBV2 with TRBJ2-1, with 7 bases that match TRBD1. V was clipped by 7 bases and J by 4 bases; unmatched bases: 7. CDR3 length: 14 residues. Per the germline V gene, CDR1 is SNHLY and CDR2 is FYNNEI. This CDR3 reads CASNPTGPYNEQFF. The DNA of the CDR3 is TGTGCCAGCAACCCGACAGGGCCGTACAATGAGCAGTTCTTC. Full variable domain (remainder filled in from reference TRBV2 and TRBJ2-1): EPEVTQTPSHQVTQMGQEVILRCVPISNHLYFYWYRQILGQKVEFLVSFYNNEISEKSEIFDDQFSVERPDGSNFTLKIRSTKLEDSAMYFCASNPTGPYNEQFFGPGTRLTVL.

V is TRBV2 and J is TRBJ1-1; no clear D. The CDR3 is made up of 14 amino acids. From germline, CDR1 is SNHLY and CDR2 FYNNEI. Trimming removed 4 bases at V and 2 bases at J, with 11 bases between. The CDR3 spells CASSVLRANTEAFF. CDR3 DNA sequence: TGTGCCAGCAGTGTGTTAAGGGCCAACACTGAAGCTTTCTTT. The variable domain in full, with the rest retrieved from reference TRBV2 and TRBJ1-1, is EPEVTQTPSHQVTQMGQEVILRCVPISNHLYFYWYRQILGQKVEFLVSFYNNEISEKSEIFDDQFSVERPDGSNFTLKIRSTKLEDSAMYFCASSVLRANTEAFFGQGTRLTVV.

This clone was seen only a few times. V usage is TRBV5-1 and J usage is TRBJ2-4; 7 bases fit TRBD1. This CDR3 has 14 amino acids. The V and J ends lost 5 bases and 3 bases, in that order; junction bases with no gene match: 5. Per germline, CDR1 SGHRS and CDR2 YFSETQ. Here the CDR3 DNA reads TGCGCCAGCAGTCAAAGGGACAGCAAAAACATTCAGTACTTC. Its translation is CASSQRDSKNIQYF.

The rearrangement uses TRBV7-3 and TRBJ1-1, with unresolved D. V was shortened by 6 bases and J by 1 base, with 9 bases between the two germline ends. In germline, CDR1 is SGHTA, CDR2 FQGTGA. The CDR3 sequence is 13 residues long. For the CDR3, the DNA is TGTGCCAGCAGGGAGGACCAGAACACTGAAGCTTTCTTT. Translating gives CASREDQNTEAFF.

The CDR3 here is CASSLRAPDAYTF. The DNA for the CDR3 is TGTGCCAGCAGCCTACGGGCCCCAGACGCCTACACCTTC. The chain employs TRBV7-2 and TRBJ1-2; D remains unclear. Germline CDR1 and CDR2: SGHTA and FQGNSA. This CDR3 is built from 13 residues. Trimming removed 5 bases from V and 10 bases from J, with 17 bases in between.

J is TRBJ1-1 and V is TRBV15; TRBD1 might be the D (5 bases). The CDR3 totals 12 residues. The germline V gene encodes CDR1 LNHNV and CDR2 YYDKDF (reference sequence). The V and J ends lost 5 bases and 6 bases respectively, with 10 bases between them. The CDR3 nucleotides read TGTGCCACCAGCTCCGGGGCCGCTGAAGCTTTCTTT. Its translation: CATSSGAAEAFF.

The J gene is TRBJ1-4, the V gene TRBV4-1; tentative D call: TRBD1 (5 bases). The CDR3 covers 15 residues. Germline assignment: CDR1 MGHRA and CDR2 YSYEKL. The V gene lost 1 base and the J gene lost 5 bases, with 11 bases spanning the gap. The CDR3 loop is CASSQVGAGNEKLFF. CDR3 DNA: TGCGCCAGCAGCCAAGTAGGGGCCGGGAATGAAAAACTGTTTTTT.

The chain uses TRBV6-4 and TRBJ2-3, with TRBD2 matching 12 bases. The CDR3 loop spans 14 amino acids. CDR1 is MRHNA and CDR2 is SNTAGT in the germline V gene. V lost 4 bases, J lost 4 bases, and 0 bases stayed unmatched. Here the CDR3 DNA reads TGTGCCAGCAGTGCTAGCGGGGGGGCAGATACGCAGTATTTT. It translates to CASSASGGADTQYF.

The V call is TRBV7-8, the J call TRBJ1-1, with no clear D. V lost 5 bases to trimming and J lost 1 base, with 20 bases between them. The CDR3 extends over 17 amino acids. CDR1 is SGHVS, CDR2 FQNEAQ, per germline. The DNA of the CDR3 is TGTGCCAGCAGCCAAGGGCGGATTTTGAGATCGAACACTGAAGCTTTCTTT. Protein sequence: CASSQGRILRSNTEAFF.

The genes are TRBV19 and TRBJ1-5; no firm D call. Germline CDR1 is LNHDA and CDR2 is SQIVND (reference sequence). This CDR3 has 13 residues. Trimming removed 3 bases from V and 4 bases from J, with 7 bases in between. The CDR3 here is CASSITENQPQHF. CDR3 DNA: TGTGCCAGTAGTATTACTGAAAATCAGCCCCAGCATTTT.

The rearrangement joins TRBV7-2 to TRBJ2-1; perhaps TRBD1 as D (5 bases). Germline loops: CDR1 SGHTA, CDR2 FQGNSA. The CDR3 is 13 residues long. Between the trimmed V and J ends, which lost 9 bases and 6 bases, there was a span of 15 bases. The CDR3: CASTPSRGNEQFF. The CDR3 bases are TGTGCCAGTACCCCAAGTAGGGGCAATGAGCAGTTCTTC. Full variable domain (remainder filled in from reference TRBV7-2 and TRBJ2-1): GAGVSQSPSNKVTEKGKDVELRCDPISGHTALYWYRQSLGQGLEFLIYFQGNSAPDKSGLPSDRFSAERTGGSVSTLTIQRTQQEDSAVYLCASTPSRGNEQFFGPGTRLTVL.

This clone was counted between two and nine times. The gene calls are TRBV5-4 and TRBJ2-1; maybe TRBD2 (7 bases). Between the trimmed V and J ends, which lost 1 base and 8 bases, there was a span of 16 bases. This CDR3 region has 15 residues. CDR1 and CDR2 from the germline V gene are SGHNT and YYREEE (reference sequence). The CDR3 region is CASSLYRGALDEQFF. The CDR3 DNA follows: TGTGCCAGCAGCTTGTACCGGGGGGCTCTGGATGAGCAGTTCTTC.

The V gene is TRBV29-1, the J gene TRBJ2-7; TRBD2 is a possible D gene (6 bases). The CDR3 runs 13 residues. Per the germline V gene, CDR1 is SQVTM and CDR2 is ANQGSEA. Trimming pared 5 bases from V and 4 bases from J, leaving 15 bases between. The CDR3: CSVTIAVHYEQYF. CDR3 bases: TGCAGCGTTACAATAGCGGTACATTACGAGCAGTACTTC.

CDR3 DNA sequence: TGTGCCAGCAGCTTAGGCCCCGGGACCACTGAAGCTTTCTTT. This sequence encodes CASSLGPGTTEAFF. This sequence joins TRBV7-9 and TRBJ1-1; weak D call: TRBD1 (5 bases). V lost 1 base, J lost 4 bases, and 10 bases lay in between. The CDR3 length is 14 residues. Germline V gene data show CDR1 as SEHNR and CDR2 as FQNEAQ (reference sequence).

This chain connects TRBV27 to TRBJ1-1; the D is unclear. Trimming removed 2 bases at V and 2 bases at J, with 9 bases between. CDR3 size: 14 residues. Germline V lookup: CDR1 MNHEY, CDR2 SMNVEV (reference sequence). The CDR3 is CASSLKGFNTEAFF. The CDR3 region has the DNA TGTGCCAGCAGTTTAAAGGGATTTAACACTGAAGCTTTCTTT.

The chain links TRBV6-5 to TRBJ1-1, with 9 bases aligning to TRBD1. The CDR3 contains 14 residues. V dropped 2 bases and J dropped 7; count of bases not matched to a gene: 5. CDR1 and CDR2 (germline): MNHEY, SVGAGI. The CDR3 here is CASSYEGQGGEAFF. The CDR3 DNA reads as TGTGCCAGCAGTTACGAGGGACAGGGAGGTGAAGCTTTCTTT.

The V and J genes are TRBV19 and TRBJ2-6, with a weak D call TRBD2 (5 bases). CDR1 is LNHDA, CDR2 SQIVND, per germline (reference sequence). V dropped 3 bases and J dropped 4 bases, with 16 bases sitting between them. The CDR3 covers 17 residues. The CDR3: CASSMRVTPGGANVLTF. CDR3 bases: TGTGCCAGTAGTATGAGGGTTACACCCGGAGGGGCCAACGTCCTGACTTTC.